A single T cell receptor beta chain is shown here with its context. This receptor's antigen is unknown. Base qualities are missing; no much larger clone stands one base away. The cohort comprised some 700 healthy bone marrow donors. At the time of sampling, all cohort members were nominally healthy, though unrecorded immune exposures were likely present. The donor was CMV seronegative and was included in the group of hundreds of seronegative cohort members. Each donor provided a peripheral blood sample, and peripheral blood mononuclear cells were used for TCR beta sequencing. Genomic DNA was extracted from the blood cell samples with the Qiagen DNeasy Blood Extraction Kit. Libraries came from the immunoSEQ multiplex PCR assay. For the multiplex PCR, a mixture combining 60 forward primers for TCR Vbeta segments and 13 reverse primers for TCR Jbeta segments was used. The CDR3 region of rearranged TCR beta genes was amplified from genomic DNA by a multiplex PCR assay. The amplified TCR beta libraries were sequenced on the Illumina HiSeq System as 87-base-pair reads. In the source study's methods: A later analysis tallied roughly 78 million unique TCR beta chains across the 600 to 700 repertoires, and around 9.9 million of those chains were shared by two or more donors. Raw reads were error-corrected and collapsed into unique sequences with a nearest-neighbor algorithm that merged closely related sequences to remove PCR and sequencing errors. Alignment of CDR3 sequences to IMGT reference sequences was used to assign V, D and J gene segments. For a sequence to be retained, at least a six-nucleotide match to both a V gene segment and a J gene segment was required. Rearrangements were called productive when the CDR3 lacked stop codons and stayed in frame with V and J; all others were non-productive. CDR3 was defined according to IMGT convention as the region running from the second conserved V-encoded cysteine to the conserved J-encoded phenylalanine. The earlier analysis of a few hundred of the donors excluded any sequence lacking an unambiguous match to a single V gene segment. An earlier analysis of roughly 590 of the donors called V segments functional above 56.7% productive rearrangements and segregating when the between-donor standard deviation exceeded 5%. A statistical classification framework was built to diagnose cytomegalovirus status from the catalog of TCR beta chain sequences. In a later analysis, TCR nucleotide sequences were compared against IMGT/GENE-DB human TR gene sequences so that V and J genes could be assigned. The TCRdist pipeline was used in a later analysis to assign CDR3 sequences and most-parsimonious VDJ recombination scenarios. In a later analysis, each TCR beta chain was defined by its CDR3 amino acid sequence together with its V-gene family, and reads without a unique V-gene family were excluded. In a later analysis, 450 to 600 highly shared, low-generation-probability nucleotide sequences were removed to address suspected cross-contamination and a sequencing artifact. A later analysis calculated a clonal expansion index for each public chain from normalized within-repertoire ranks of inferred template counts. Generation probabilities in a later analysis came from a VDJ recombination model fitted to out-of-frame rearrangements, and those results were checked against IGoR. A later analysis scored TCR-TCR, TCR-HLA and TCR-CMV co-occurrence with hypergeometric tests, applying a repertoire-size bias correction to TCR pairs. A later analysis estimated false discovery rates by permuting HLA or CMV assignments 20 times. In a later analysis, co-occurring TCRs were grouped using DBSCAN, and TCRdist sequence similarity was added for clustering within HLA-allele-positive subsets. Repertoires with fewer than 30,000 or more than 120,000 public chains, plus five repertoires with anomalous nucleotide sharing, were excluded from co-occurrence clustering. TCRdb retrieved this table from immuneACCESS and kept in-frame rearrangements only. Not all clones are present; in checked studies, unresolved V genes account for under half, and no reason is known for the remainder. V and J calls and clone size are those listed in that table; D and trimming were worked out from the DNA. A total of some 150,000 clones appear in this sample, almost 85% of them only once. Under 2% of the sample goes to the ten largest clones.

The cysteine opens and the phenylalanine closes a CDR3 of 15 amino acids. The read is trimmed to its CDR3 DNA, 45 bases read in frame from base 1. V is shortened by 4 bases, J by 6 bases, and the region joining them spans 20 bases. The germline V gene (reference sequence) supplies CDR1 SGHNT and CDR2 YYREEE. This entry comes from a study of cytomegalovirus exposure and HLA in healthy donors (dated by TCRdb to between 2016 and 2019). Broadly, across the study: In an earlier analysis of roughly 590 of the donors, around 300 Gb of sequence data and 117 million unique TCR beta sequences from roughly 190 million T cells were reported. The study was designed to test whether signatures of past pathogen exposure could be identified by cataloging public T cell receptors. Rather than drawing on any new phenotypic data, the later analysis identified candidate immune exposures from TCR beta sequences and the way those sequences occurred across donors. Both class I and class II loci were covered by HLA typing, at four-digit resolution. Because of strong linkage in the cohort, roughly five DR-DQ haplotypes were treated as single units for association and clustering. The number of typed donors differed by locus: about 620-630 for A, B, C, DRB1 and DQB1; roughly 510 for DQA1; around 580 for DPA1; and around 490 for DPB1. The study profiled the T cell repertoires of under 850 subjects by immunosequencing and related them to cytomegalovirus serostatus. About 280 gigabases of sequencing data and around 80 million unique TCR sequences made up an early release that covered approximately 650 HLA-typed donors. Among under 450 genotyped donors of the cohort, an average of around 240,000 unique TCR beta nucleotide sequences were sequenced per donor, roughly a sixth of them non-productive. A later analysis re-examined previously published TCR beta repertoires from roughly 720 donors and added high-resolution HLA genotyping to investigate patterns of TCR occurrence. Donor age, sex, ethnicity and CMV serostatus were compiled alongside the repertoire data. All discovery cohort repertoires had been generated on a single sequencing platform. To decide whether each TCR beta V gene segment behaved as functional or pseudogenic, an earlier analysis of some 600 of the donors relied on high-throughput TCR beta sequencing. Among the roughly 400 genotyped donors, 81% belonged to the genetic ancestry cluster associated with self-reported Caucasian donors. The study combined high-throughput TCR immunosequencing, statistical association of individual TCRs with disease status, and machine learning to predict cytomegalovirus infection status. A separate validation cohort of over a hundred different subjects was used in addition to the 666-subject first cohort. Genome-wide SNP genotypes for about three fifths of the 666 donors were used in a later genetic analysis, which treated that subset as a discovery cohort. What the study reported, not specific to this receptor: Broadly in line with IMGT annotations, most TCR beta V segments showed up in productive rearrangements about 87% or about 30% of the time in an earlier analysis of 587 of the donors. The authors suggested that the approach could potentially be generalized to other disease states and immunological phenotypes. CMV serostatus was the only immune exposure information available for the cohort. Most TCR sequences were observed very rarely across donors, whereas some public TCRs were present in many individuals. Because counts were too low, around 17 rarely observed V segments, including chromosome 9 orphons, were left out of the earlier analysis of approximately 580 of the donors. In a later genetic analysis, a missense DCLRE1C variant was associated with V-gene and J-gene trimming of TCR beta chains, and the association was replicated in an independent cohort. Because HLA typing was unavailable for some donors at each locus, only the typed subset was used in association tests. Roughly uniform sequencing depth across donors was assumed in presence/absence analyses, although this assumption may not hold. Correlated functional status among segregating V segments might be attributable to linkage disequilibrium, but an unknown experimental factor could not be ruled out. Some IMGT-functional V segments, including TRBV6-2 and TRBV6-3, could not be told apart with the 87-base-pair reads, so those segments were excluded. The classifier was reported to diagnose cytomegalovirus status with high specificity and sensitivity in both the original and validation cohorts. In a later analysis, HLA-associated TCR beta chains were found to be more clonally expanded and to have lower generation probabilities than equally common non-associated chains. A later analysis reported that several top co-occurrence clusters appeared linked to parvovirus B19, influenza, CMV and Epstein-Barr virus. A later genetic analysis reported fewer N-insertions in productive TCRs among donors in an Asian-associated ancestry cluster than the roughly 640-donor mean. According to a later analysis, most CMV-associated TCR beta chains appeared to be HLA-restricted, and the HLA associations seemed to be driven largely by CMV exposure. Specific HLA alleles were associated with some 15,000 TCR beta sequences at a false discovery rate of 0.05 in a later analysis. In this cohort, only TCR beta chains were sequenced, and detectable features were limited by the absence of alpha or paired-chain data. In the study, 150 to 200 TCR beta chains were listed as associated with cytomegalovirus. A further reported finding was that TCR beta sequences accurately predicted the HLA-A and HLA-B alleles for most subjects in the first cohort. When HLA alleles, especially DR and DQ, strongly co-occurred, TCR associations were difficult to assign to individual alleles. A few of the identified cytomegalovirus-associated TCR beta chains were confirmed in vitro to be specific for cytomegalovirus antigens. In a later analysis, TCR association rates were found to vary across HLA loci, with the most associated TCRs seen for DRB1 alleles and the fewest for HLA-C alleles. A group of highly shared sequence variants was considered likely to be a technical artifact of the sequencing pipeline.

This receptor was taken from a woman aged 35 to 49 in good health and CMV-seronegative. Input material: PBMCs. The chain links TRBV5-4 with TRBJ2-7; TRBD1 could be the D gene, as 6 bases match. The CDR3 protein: CASSGPAGTTAEQYF. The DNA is TGTGCCAGCAGCGGACCCGCCGGGACAACGGCCGAGCAGTACTTC.